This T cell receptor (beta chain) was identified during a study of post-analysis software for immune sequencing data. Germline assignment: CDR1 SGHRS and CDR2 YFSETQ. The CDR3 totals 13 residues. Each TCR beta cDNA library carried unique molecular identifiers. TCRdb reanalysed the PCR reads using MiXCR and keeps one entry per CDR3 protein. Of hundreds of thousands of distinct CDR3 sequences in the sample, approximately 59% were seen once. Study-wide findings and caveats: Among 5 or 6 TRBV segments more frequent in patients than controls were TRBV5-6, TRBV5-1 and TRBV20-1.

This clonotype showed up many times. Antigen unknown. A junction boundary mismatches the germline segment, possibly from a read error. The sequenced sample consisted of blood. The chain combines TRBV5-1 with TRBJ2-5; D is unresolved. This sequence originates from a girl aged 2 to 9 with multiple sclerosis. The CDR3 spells CASSPEYQETQYF. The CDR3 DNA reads TGTGCCAGCAGTCCAGAGTACCAAGAGACCCAGTACTTC.